The clone carrying this TCR beta chain was seen repeatedly, ten times or more. Antigen: not known. This record belongs to a study of T cells in Graves' hyperthyroidism and ophthalmopathy. Study results and limitations: Blood also held most thyroid clonotypes expanded beyond 0.001. Ophthalmopathy was distinguished from stable hyperthyroidism by 13 V-J signatures.

Regions amplified from RNA transcripts were the TCR beta CDR3 regions. First-round RT-PCR of the TCR CDR3 relied on the HTBI primer set. One entry per CDR3 protein results from TCRdb running MiXCR on the multiplex PCR reads. The profile covers about 480,000 distinct CDR3 sequences, with 24% appearing a single time and 10% to 12% taken by the ten largest. This CDR3 region has 15 residues. J lost 6 bases, V lost 10 bases, and 12 bases had no gene match. The germline gives CDR1 SGHAT, CDR2 FQNNGV. An approximately 10 ml volume of fresh peripheral blood provided the PBMCs. Sequenced: blood. This clonotype originated in a woman under 40 with Graves' ophthalmopathy. The chain carries TRBV11-2 and TRBJ2-2; 9 bases line up with TRBD1. CDR3: CAINLGDRASGELFF. CDR3 bases: TGTGCCATAAATTTGGGGGACAGGGCTTCCGGGGAGCTGTTTTTT.